This entry features one T cell receptor beta chain sequence. Its specificity is not known. The sample belongs to a study of blood T cells in healthy people across ages. Study-level findings and limits: The fall in TCR beta diversity per million T cells was roughly linear with age.

PCR was performed a second time for 7 to 11 cycles using a sample-barcoded 5' primer and a J-beta primer mix. TCRdb called the 5' RACE reads again in MiXCR, with one record for every CDR3 protein. The sample lists about 1.4 million distinct CDR3 sequences, roughly 64% seen once, with over 5.5% in the top ten. The ends were cut back, 3 bases at V and 7 bases at J, with 15 bases in the middle. The germline V gene has CDR1 SQVTM and CDR2 ANQGSEA. This CDR3 has 13 residues. All donors came from Russia, were Caucasian and healthy, and spanned ages roughly 6 to 95. The source is a man aged 18 to 35 in good health. The chain employs TRBV29-1 and TRBJ1-2; D gene ambiguous. The sequenced sample was blood. This chain's CDR3 is CSVEVTGEGGYTF. As DNA, the CDR3 is TGCAGCGTTGAGGTGACGGGAGAGGGTGGCTACACCTTC.